These 26 T cell receptor beta chains were all obtained from the same sample, sequenced in a study of CD8 T cell repertoires and HIV-1 epitope variants. TCRdb's copy holds only in-frame clones and misses some; the assay was immunoSEQ multiplex PCR. The profile shows a few thousand clones, about 69% of them singletons. Their recognized antigens are unknown. The material sequenced was cultured CD8+ T cells derived from PBMCs. These TCRs come from a male donor with HIV.

The V gene is TRBV5-5, the J gene TRBJ2-7; 10 bases line up with TRBD1. CDR3 size: 14 residues. The V gene's germline CDR1 is SGHKS and CDR2 YYEKEE (reference sequence). V was clipped by 2 bases and J by 3 bases; unmatched bases: 2. The CDR3 DNA sequence: TGTGCCAGCAGCTTCGGGACAGGGGACTACGAGCAGTACTTC. This sequence encodes CASSFGTGDYEQYF. Complete variable domain (other parts from reference TRBV5-5 and TRBJ2-7): DAGVTQSPTHLIKTRGQQVTLRCSPISGHKSVSWYQQVLGQGPQFIFQYYEKEERGRGNFPDRFSARQFPNYSSELNVNALLLGDSALYLCASSFGTGDYEQYFGPGTRLTVT.

This chain connects TRBV15 to TRBJ2-1; the D gene is possibly TRBD2 (7 bases). The CDR3 runs 13 residues. The ends were cut back, 4 bases at V and 9 bases at J, with 13 bases in the middle. In germline, CDR1 is LNHNV, CDR2 YYDKDF (reference sequence). The chain's CDR3 is CATSTGGLSEQFF. CDR3 nucleotide sequence: TGTGCCACCAGCACCGGGGGGCTGAGTGAGCAGTTCTTC.

The chain uses TRBV13 and TRBJ2-1, with TRBD1 identical over 12 bases. This CDR3 spans 15 amino acids. CDR1 is PRHDT, CDR2 FYEKMQ, per germline (reference sequence). The V and J ends lost 5 bases and 10 bases, in that order; junction bases with no gene match: 9. CDR3 nucleotides: TGTGCCAGCAGCCCGAGGGGACAGGGGGCGCGAGAGCAGTTCTTC. Translated, it gives CASSPRGQGAREQFF.

The V call is TRBV7-8, the J call TRBJ2-1; TRBD2 matches 12 bases. From germline, CDR1 is SGHVS and CDR2 FQNEAQ. The CDR3 has 16 residues. After removal of 4 bases from V and 3 bases from J, the junction contained 4 bases not matched to a gene. CDR3: CASSSPSGRDYNEQFF. The CDR3 bases are TGTGCCAGCAGCTCACCTAGCGGGAGGGACTACAATGAGCAGTTCTTC.

This clone has a handful of counts. The gene calls are TRBV5-1 and TRBJ2-1, with no clear D. CDR1 and CDR2 (germline): SGHRS, YFSETQ. Trimming cost V 0 bases and J 8 bases, with 18 bases left between them. This CDR3 is built from 16 residues. CDR3 region: CASSLEPGPPKDEQFF. The CDR3, as DNA: TGCGCCAGCAGCTTGGAACCGGGCCCCCCGAAGGATGAGCAGTTCTTC.

The chain employs TRBV7-9 and TRBJ2-5; a possible D gene is TRBD1 (6 bases). The germline gives CDR1 SEHNR, CDR2 FQNEAQ (reference sequence). The CDR3 has 13 amino acids. Trimming stripped 6 bases from V and 5 bases from J, with 13 bases between. CDR3 residues: CASSSRGWETQYF. In nucleotides, the CDR3 is TGTGCCAGCAGTTCCAGGGGTTGGGAGACCCAGTACTTC.

Only a few counts were recorded for this clone. The genes are TRBV9 and TRBJ2-1, with 7 bases identical to TRBD1. CDR1 is SGDLS and CDR2 is YYNGEE in the germline V gene. This CDR3 contains 14 residues. V gave up 4 bases and J gave up 3 bases; unmatched junction bases: 4. The CDR3 DNA follows: TGTGCCAGCAGCACCTGGGACAGCTACAATGAGCAGTTCTTC. Encoded protein: CASSTWDSYNEQFF. Supplemented by reference TRBV9 and TRBJ2-1, the full variable domain reads DSGVTQTPKHLITATGQRVTLRCSPRSGDLSVYWYQQSLDQGLQFLIQYYNGEERAKGNILERFSAQQFPDLHSELNLSSLELGDSALYFCASSTWDSYNEQFFGPGTRLTVL.

V gene TRBV28 combines with J gene TRBJ2-7; 11 bases line up with TRBD2. The CDR3 is 17 amino acids. The V gene end was trimmed by 4 bases and the J gene end by 4 bases; junction bases not matched to a gene: 12. Germline V gene lookup returns CDR1 MDHEN and CDR2 SYDVKM. CDR3 sequence reads: CASSSTTTSGIMYEQYF. The CDR3 coding sequence is TGTGCCAGCAGTTCCACCACGACTAGCGGGATTATGTACGAGCAGTACTTC.

In its sample, this clone was seen a few times. V gene TRBV5-4 combines with J gene TRBJ1-1, with D maybe TRBD1 (5 bases). V lost 2 bases and J 4 bases, leaving 30 bases between the germline ends. The CDR3 totals 20 residues. Germline CDR1 reads SGHNT; CDR2 reads YYREEE (reference sequence). The CDR3 DNA sequence: TGTGCCAGCAGCTTCCCAGCCGATAGACAGCCAAGCCAAAGTCCCACTGAAGCTTTCTTT. Protein product: CASSFPADRQPSQSPTEAFF.

The CDR3 spells CASSPDRGSQPQHF. The CDR3 DNA reads as TGTGCCAGTAGTCCCGACAGGGGTAGTCAGCCCCAGCATTTT. The J gene is TRBJ1-5, the V gene TRBV19, with 8 bases identical to TRBD1. Trimming at V came to 5 bases and at J to 6 bases, leaving 6 bases not matched to a gene. This CDR3 has 14 amino acids. Germline V gives CDR1 LNHDA, CDR2 SQIVND (reference sequence).

This chain's CDR3 is CASSQFAEYEQYF. Here the CDR3 DNA reads TGCGCCAGCAGCCAATTTGCAGAGTACGAGCAGTACTTC. V gene TRBV4-3 combines with J gene TRBJ2-7; D is uncertain. This CDR3 is 13 amino acids long. With 2 bases removed from V and 4 bases from J, the gap between germline ends came to 9 bases. Germline CDR1 is LGHNA and CDR2 is YSLEER.

The V call is TRBV6-1, the J call TRBJ1-2; 7 nucleotides line up with TRBD1. This CDR3 comprises 18 residues. The V gene's germline CDR1 is MNHNS and CDR2 SASEGT. Trimming took 3 bases from V and 5 from J; bases not matched to a gene: 18. This CDR3 reads CASSDQTGRTTSLYGYTF. The CDR3 bases are TGTGCCAGCAGTGATCAGACAGGGAGGACCACCTCCTTATATGGCTACACCTTC.

J is TRBJ1-2 and V is TRBV6-1, with D possibly matching TRBD1 (5 bases). The CDR3 has 14 residues. The V and J ends lost 2 bases and 11 bases respectively, with 18 bases between them. From germline, CDR1 is MNHNS and CDR2 SASEGT. The CDR3 DNA sequence: TGTGCCAGCAGTGAATCCGGACGGACAATAAGGTACACCTTC. This codes for CASSESGRTIRYTF.

V usage is TRBV6-6 and J usage is TRBJ2-5, with 12 bases that match TRBD2. The V gene's germline CDR1 is MNHNY and CDR2 SVGAGI (reference sequence). Trimming at V came to 3 bases and at J to 7 bases, leaving 9 bases not matched to a gene. The CDR3 has 16 amino acids. In DNA form, the CDR3 reads TGTGCCAGCAGTTATCTAGCGGGGGGGGACAAAAGGACCCAGTACTTC. Translating it yields CASSYLAGGDKRTQYF.

V usage is TRBV7-6 and J usage is TRBJ2-1; D possibly corresponds to TRBD1 (7 bases). Trimming cost V 5 bases and J 5 bases, with 16 bases left between them. Germline lookup yields CDR1 SGHVS and CDR2 FNYEAQ. The CDR3 covers 15 residues. The DNA for the CDR3 is TGTGCCAGCAGCGCAGGCAGGGGGGATAACAATGAGCAGTTCTTC. Translation: CASSAGRGDNNEQFF.

The chain combines TRBV5-1 with TRBJ2-7; D not certain. CDR1 SGHRS and CDR2 YFSETQ come from the germline V gene. The CDR3 has 15 amino acids. V was pared by 0 bases and J by 0 bases, with 10 bases between. CDR3 in amino acids: CASSLEVVSSYEQYF. CDR3 DNA sequence: TGCGCCAGCAGCTTGGAGGTCGTTTCCTCCTACGAGCAGTACTTC.

This chain joins TRBV28 and TRBJ2-3; D call uncertain. From germline, CDR1 is MDHEN and CDR2 SYDVKM. This CDR3 has 14 residues. Trimming pared 5 bases from V and 0 bases from J, leaving 9 bases between. The DNA for the CDR3 is TGTGCCAGCAGTCCGGTAGTAAGCACAGATACGCAGTATTTT. This encodes CASSPVVSTDTQYF.

V and J are TRBV4-3 and TRBJ2-5; 12 nucleotides match TRBD2. CDR1 and CDR2 (germline): LGHNA, YSLEER. Trimming removed 0 bases from V and 4 bases from J; junction bases left unmatched: 3. The CDR3 has 16 residues. CDR3 sequence reads: CASSQDPSGGAETQYF. The CDR3 region has the DNA TGCGCCAGCAGCCAAGATCCTAGCGGGGGGGCAGAGACCCAGTACTTC.

This chain joins TRBV7-9 and TRBJ2-1, with D perhaps TRBD2 (6 bases). Trimming pared 5 bases from V and 9 bases from J, leaving 11 bases between. Germline V lookup: CDR1 SEHNR, CDR2 FQNEAQ (reference sequence). This CDR3 contains 12 residues. The CDR3 here is CASSPTGGEQFF. In DNA, the CDR3 is TGTGCCAGCAGCCCCACCGGGGGTGAGCAGTTCTTC.

The chain joins TRBV18 to TRBJ1-5; 8 bases fit TRBD1. Germline CDR1 KGHSH, CDR2 LQKENI. CDR3 length equals 15 residues. Losses at the gene ends were 4 bases for V and 5 bases for J; bases not matched to a gene: 7. Written as DNA, the CDR3 is TGTGCCAGCTCACTTGACAGGGGAGGAGATCAGCCCCAGCATTTT. Translating it yields CASSLDRGGDQPQHF.

V usage is TRBV27 and J usage is TRBJ2-3, with 10 bases identical to TRBD2. Germline loops: CDR1 MNHEY, CDR2 SMNVEV (reference sequence). The junction had 13 bases not matched to a gene; V was cut back by 7 bases and J by 0 bases. This CDR3 has 18 residues. Written as DNA, the CDR3 is TGTGCCAGCACCCCGACCACGACTAGCGGGCGTAGCACAGATACGCAGTATTTT. Amino acid sequence: CASTPTTTSGRSTDTQYF.

This chain joins TRBV5-4 and TRBJ2-5; 13 bases are shared with TRBD2. Germline V CDR1 and CDR2: SGHNT, YYREEE (reference sequence). V was clipped by 4 bases and J by 2 bases; unmatched bases: 2. This CDR3 has 15 residues. The CDR3 DNA sequence: TGTGCCAGCAGCCGGGGACTAGCGGGACAAGAGACCCAGTACTTC. Translated, it gives CASSRGLAGQETQYF.

The chain recombines TRBV30 with TRBJ1-1, with D possibly TRBD1 on 5 matching bases. Germline V lookup: CDR1 GTSNPN, CDR2 SVGIG (reference sequence). The CDR3 sequence is 15 residues long. V lost 4 bases and J 4 bases, leaving 19 bases between the germline ends. This chain's CDR3 is CAWKLMGFGGTEAFF. CDR3 sequence (DNA): TGTGCCTGGAAACTTATGGGTTTTGGGGGCACTGAAGCTTTCTTT. The full variable domain, rest sourced from reference TRBV30 and TRBJ1-1, is SQTIHQWPATLVQPVGSPLSLECTVEGTSNPNLYWYRQAAGRGLQLLFYSVGIGQISSEVPQNLSASRPQDRQFILSSKKLLLSDSGFYLCAWKLMGFGGTEAFFGQGTRLTVV.

The sample holds one count of this clone. The chain couples TRBV27 to TRBJ2-2; 7 bases are shared with TRBD1. The CDR3 runs to 18 residues. Germline V CDR1 and CDR2: MNHEY, SMNVEV (reference sequence). After removal of 4 bases from V and 8 bases from J, the junction contained 19 bases not matched to a gene. The CDR3 DNA reads as TGTGCCAGCAGTTCAACAACAACGAGTACAGGGGCGGTGGGGGAGCTGTTTTTT. This encodes CASSSTTTSTGAVGELFF.

The genes are TRBV29-1 and TRBJ1-3, with D uncertain. CDR1 and CDR2 (germline): SQVTM, ANQGSEA. This CDR3 is 11 amino acids long. V shed 1 base and J shed 4 bases, with 2 bases lying between them. The CDR3 spells CSVEAGNTIYF. The CDR3 DNA follows: TGCAGCGTTGAAGCCGGAAACACCATATATTTT.

The V call is TRBV9, the J call TRBJ2-3; D possibly corresponds to TRBD1 (5 bases). From germline, CDR1 is SGDLS and CDR2 YYNGEE. V lost 3 bases and J 2 bases, leaving 13 bases between the germline ends. The CDR3 is made up of 15 amino acids. Here the CDR3 reads CASSARRVITDTQYF. The CDR3 region has the DNA TGTGCCAGCAGCGCCCGCAGGGTAATCACAGATACGCAGTATTTT.